The 24 T cell receptor beta chains in this list originate from one sample, sequenced in a study of blood T cell repertoires in COVID-19. Using immunoSEQ multiplex PCR, the repertoire was profiled, and TCRdb retains in-frame clones only, with some absent. The data show around 43,000 clones, about 80% seen once. Sequenced: peripheral blood. The source of these receptors is a man aged 65 to 85 with acute or convalescent COVID-19.

The chain has TRBV7-9 and TRBJ2-7; maybe TRBD2 (6 bases). The ends were cut back, 1 base at V and 5 bases at J, with 18 bases in the middle. Per the germline V gene, CDR1 is SEHNR and CDR2 is FQNEAQ (reference sequence). The CDR3 has 16 residues. The CDR3 sequence: CASSLDSGRVVNEQYF. As DNA, the CDR3 is TGTGCCAGCAGCTTAGATTCCGGGAGAGTGGTGAACGAGCAGTACTTC. Combining the CDR3 with reference TRBV7-9 and TRBJ2-7 gives the whole variable domain DTGVSQNPRHKITKRGQNVTFRCDPISEHNRLYWYRQTLGQGPEFLTYFQNEAQLEKSRLLSDRFSAERPKGSFSTLEIQRTEQGDSAMYLCASSLDSGRVVNEQYFGPGTRLTVT.

This clone showed up just once. V gene TRBV2 combines with J gene TRBJ2-5, with D possibly being TRBD2 (6 bases). CDR1 is SNHLY, CDR2 FYNNEI, per germline. V was clipped by 0 bases and J by 5 bases, with 13 bases between them. There are 15 residues in the CDR3. The CDR3 region has the DNA TGTGCCAGCAGTGAAGCCTGGGACTTGTGGGAGACCCAGTACTTC. This translates into CASSEAWDLWETQYF. The variable domain in full, completed from reference TRBV2 and TRBJ2-5, reads EPEVTQTPSHQVTQMGQEVILRCVPISNHLYFYWYRQILGQKVEFLVSFYNNEISEKSEIFDDQFSVERPDGSNFTLKIRSTKLEDSAMYFCASSEAWDLWETQYFGPGTRLLVL.

The V call is TRBV6-6, the J call TRBJ2-7; D unresolved. The CDR3 loop spans 14 amino acids. Per the germline V gene, CDR1 is MNHNY and CDR2 is SVGAGI (reference sequence). Trimming removed 7 bases at V and 9 bases at J, with 22 bases between. CDR3 sequence: CASNERSRAFGQYF. CDR3 coding DNA: TGTGCCAGCAATGAACGAAGCCGAGCTTTCGGGCAGTACTTC.

The V gene is TRBV6-2 or TRBV6-3, the J gene TRBJ2-7; 7 positions agree with TRBD1. This CDR3 contains 16 residues. V lost 0 bases, J lost 0 bases, and 5 bases stayed unmatched. From germline, CDR1 is MNHEY and CDR2 SVGEGT. The CDR3 sequence: CASSYSPTGSSYEQYF. For the CDR3, the DNA is TGTGCCAGCAGTTACTCGCCGACAGGGAGCTCCTACGAGCAGTACTTC.

The chain has TRBV5-8 and TRBJ1-1, with D hard to call. The CDR3 is 13 residues long. Per germline, CDR1 SGHTS and CDR2 YDEGEE. Trimming shortened V by 2 bases and J by 1 base, and 6 bases separated the two germline ends. The CDR3 here is CASSFRGNTEAFF. The CDR3 nucleotides are TGTGCCAGCAGCTTCCGGGGGAACACTGAAGCTTTCTTT.

A single count supports this clone. The V gene is TRBV5-1, the J gene TRBJ1-4; D call uncertain. CDR3 length: 16 residues. The ends were cut back, 2 bases at V and 5 bases at J, with 16 bases in the middle. The V gene's germline CDR1 is SGHRS and CDR2 YFSETQ. CDR3 nucleotides: TGCGCCAGCAGCTTCTTAGGAGGCGGACTGAATGAAAAACTGTTTTTT. This sequence encodes CASSFLGGGLNEKLFF. Full variable domain (rest looked up from reference TRBV5-1 and TRBJ1-4): KAGVTQTPRYLIKTRGQQVTLSCSPISGHRSVSWYQQTPGQGLQFLFEYFSETQRNKGNFPGRFSGRQFSNSRSEMNVSTLELGDSALYLCASSFLGGGLNEKLFFGSGTQLSVL.

This sequence joins TRBV5-4 and TRBJ1-6, with 10 bases lining up with TRBD1. V shed 2 bases and J 10 bases; nucleotides not matched to a gene: 6. The CDR3 is 15 amino acids. The germline gives CDR1 SGHNT, CDR2 YYREEE (reference sequence). CDR3 sequence reads: CASSFDRGRGSPLHF. Here the CDR3 DNA reads TGTGCCAGCAGCTTCGACAGGGGGCGCGGATCACCCCTCCACTTT. Filled out from reference TRBV5-4 and TRBJ1-6, the complete variable domain reads ETGVTQSPTHLIKTRGQQVTLRCSSQSGHNTVSWYQQALGQGPQFIFQYYREEENGRGNFPPRFSGLQFPNYSSELNVNALELDDSALYLCASSFDRGRGSPLHFGNGTRLTVT.

The V gene is TRBV24-1, the J gene TRBJ1-1; 11 nucleotides align to TRBD1. Germline CDR1 KGHDR, CDR2 SFDVKD. V shed 2 bases, J shed 3 bases, and the junction held 4 bases outside the gene matches. The CDR3 is 16 residues long. The CDR3 DNA follows: TGTGCCACCAGTGATTCGGACAGGGGGCAAGACACTGAAGCTTTCTTT. This codes for CATSDSDRGQDTEAFF.

This clone was observed a few times. The gene calls are TRBV11-2 and TRBJ1-1; D uncertain. The CDR3 consists of 14 residues. Trimming cost V 3 bases and J 1 base, with 9 bases left between them. The germline gives CDR1 SGHAT, CDR2 FQNNGV. This CDR3 reads CASSFQRANTEAFF. In nucleotides, the CDR3 is TGTGCCAGCAGCTTTCAGCGGGCGAACACTGAAGCTTTCTTT.

The chain is built from TRBV27 and TRBJ1-4, with 9 bases identical to TRBD1. CDR1 and CDR2 (germline): MNHEY, SMNVEV (reference sequence). With 0 bases clipped from V and 8 bases from J, the junction kept 10 bases outside the gene matches. The CDR3 sequence is 17 residues long. CDR3 DNA sequence: TGTGCCAGCAGTTTATCCTTTCGGGACAGGGATTCGGAAAAACTGTTTTTT. This codes for CASSLSFRDRDSEKLFF.

The V gene is TRBV15, the J gene TRBJ2-7; TRBD1 is a possible D gene (5 bases). Germline CDR1 reads LNHNV; CDR2 reads YYDKDF (reference sequence). V lost 2 bases to trimming and J lost 0 bases, with 11 bases between them. This CDR3 comprises 15 residues. CDR3 DNA: TGTGCCACCAGCAGAACAGGCCGTAACTCCTACGAGCAGTACTTC. Translating gives CATSRTGRNSYEQYF.

The chain carries TRBV4-3 and TRBJ1-1, with D perhaps TRBD1 (5 bases). The germline V gene has CDR1 LGHNA and CDR2 YSLEER. The CDR3 has 15 amino acids. The germline V and J ends were trimmed by 0 bases and 2 bases, with 10 bases remaining between them. The CDR3 loop is CASSQEGGRNTEAFF. CDR3 coding DNA: TGCGCCAGCAGCCAAGAGGGGGGACGAAACACTGAAGCTTTCTTT.

The rearrangement uses TRBV6-5 and TRBJ1-2; D gene uncertain. The CDR3 spans 13 residues. Trimming shortened V by 0 bases and J by 7 bases, and 9 bases separated the two germline ends. Germline-derived CDR1 and CDR2 are MNHEY and SVGAGI. The CDR3 sequence is CASSYSGLVGYTF. The CDR3 DNA is TGTGCCAGCAGTTACTCCGGACTGGTTGGCTACACCTTC.

This clone was picked up one time. The chain carries TRBV2 and TRBJ2-3; D is perhaps TRBD2 (7 bases). Between the trimmed V and J ends, which lost 6 bases and 4 bases, there was a span of 17 bases. The V gene's germline CDR1 is SNHLY and CDR2 FYNNEI. The length of the CDR3 is 15 residues. CDR3 DNA sequence: TGTGCCAGCAGGGACTGGGGGGGCCCAGCAGATACGCAGTATTTT. It encodes CASRDWGGPADTQYF.

The chain joins TRBV19 to TRBJ2-6; possibly TRBD1 for D (6 bases). This CDR3 region has 14 residues. V lost 6 bases to trimming and J lost 3 bases, with 9 bases between them. Germline CDR1 and CDR2: LNHDA and SQIVND (reference sequence). The CDR3 sequence is CASSEGGGANVLTF. In nucleotides, the CDR3 is TGTGCCAGTAGCGAAGGGGGTGGGGCCAACGTCCTGACTTTC.

The chain has TRBV6-5 and TRBJ1-4; perhaps TRBD1 as D (5 bases). V was cut by 0 bases and J by 6 bases, with 11 bases left in between. CDR1 and CDR2 from the germline V gene are MNHEY and SVGAGI. The CDR3 is made up of 15 amino acids. The CDR3 loop is CASSYSYKGDEKLFF. The DNA for the CDR3 is TGTGCCAGCAGTTACTCCTACAAAGGGGATGAAAAACTGTTTTTT.

This chain uses TRBV7-2 with TRBJ2-1; possibly TRBD2 for D (6 bases). Germline CDR1 is SGHTA and CDR2 is FQGNSA. The length of the CDR3 is 15 residues. V was pared by 5 bases and J by 0 bases, with 11 bases between. CDR3 in DNA: TGTGCCAGCAGCGGGGGGTTTAGCTCCTACAATGAGCAGTTCTTC. It encodes CASSGGFSSYNEQFF.

The rearrangement links TRBV2 to TRBJ1-5, with 8 bases that match TRBD1. In germline, CDR1 is SNHLY, CDR2 FYNNEI. V shed 1 base and J 3 bases; nucleotides not matched to a gene: 2. The CDR3 runs 15 residues. CDR3 in amino acids: CASSEGTGNNQPQHF. CDR3 nucleotides: TGTGCCAGCAGTGAAGGGACAGGGAACAATCAGCCCCAGCATTTT.

The V and J genes are TRBV4-2 and TRBJ2-3; D uncertain. The V end lost 1 base, the J end lost 3 bases, and 8 bases lay between the germline ends. This CDR3 contains 14 residues. CDR1 is LGHNA and CDR2 is YNFKEQ in the germline V gene. CDR3 DNA sequence: TGTGCCAGCAGCCAAGTCCCCCCGACAGATACGCAGTATTTT. Its translation: CASSQVPPTDTQYF.

The J gene is TRBJ1-5, the V gene TRBV7-4; D gene ambiguous. V was pared by 2 bases and J by 0 bases, with 20 bases between. Germline V gene data show CDR1 as SGHVT and CDR2 as SQSDAQ. The CDR3 totals 19 residues. The CDR3 bases are TGTGCCAGCAGCTTAAAAGGAGGGAACAGCCGTTATAGCAATCAGCCCCAGCATTTT. Translated, it gives CASSLKGGNSRYSNQPQHF.

This sequence joins TRBV5-4 and TRBJ1-1; no firm D call. There are 16 residues in the CDR3. The germline CDR1 and CDR2 sequences are SGHNT and YYREEE (reference sequence). V gave up 0 bases and J gave up 0 bases, with 12 bases separating them. The CDR3 region is CASSLEVGDMNTEAFF. Here the CDR3 DNA reads TGTGCCAGCAGCTTGGAGGTGGGAGACATGAACACTGAAGCTTTCTTT.

The table lists this clone with a count of one. V and J are TRBV6-5 and TRBJ1-2; TRBD1 agrees at 7 bases. The V segment lost 5 bases and the J segment 4 bases; nucleotides outside the gene matches: 7. CDR3 size: 14 residues. The V gene's germline CDR1 is MNHEY and CDR2 SVGAGI. This chain's CDR3 is CASSRTGTAYGYTF. The CDR3 DNA is TGTGCCAGCAGTCGCACCGGGACAGCCTATGGCTACACCTTC.

The rearrangement joins TRBV12-5 to TRBJ1-2, with D possibly TRBD1 on 5 matching bases. The CDR3 contains 14 residues. The V and J ends lost 0 bases and 6 bases respectively, with 11 bases between them. Germline CDR1 LGHNT, CDR2 FRNRAP. CDR3 DNA sequence: TGTGCTAGTGGTTTGGTCCGACAGACGCATGGCTACACCTTC. The encoded protein is CASGLVRQTHGYTF.

This clone has a handful of counts. The chain has TRBV10-3 and TRBJ1-2, with 8 nucleotides matching TRBD1. The V gene's germline CDR1 is ENHRY and CDR2 SYGVKD. CDR3 size: 14 residues. Unmatched junction bases numbered 6, after V lost 3 bases and J lost 6 bases. Here the CDR3 DNA reads TGTGCCATCAGTGATTCCGGGACAGGAGATGGCTACACCTTC. Protein product: CAISDSGTGDGYTF.